Listed below are T cell receptor beta chains from one sample, sequenced in a study of blood T cell repertoires in COVID-19. The repertoire was sequenced with immunoSEQ multiplex PCR; TCRdb's copy has only in-frame clones and lacks some. The sample lists about 350,000 clones; roughly 86% were seen once. Material: peripheral blood. The receptors originated from a man aged 25 to 40 with COVID-19, enrolled during active disease. Each CDR3 is given with its conserved first and last residue. A D gene is named only where the DNA matches it firmly. Size values are once, few and many counts, or a class for expanded clones, and some rows have none.

D | size | J | V | length | DNA | CDR3
TRBD2 | . | TRBJ2-1 | TRBV7-2 | 15 | TGTGCCAGCAGTTTTCCGGGACTAGCGAACAATGAGCAGTTCTTC | CASSFPGLANNEQFF
TRBD1 | . | TRBJ1-3 | TRBV7-9 | 15 | TGTGCCAGCAGGACAGGGTTTGCGGCTGGAAACACCATATATTTT | CASRTGFAAGNTIYF
TRBD2 | . | TRBJ2-5 | TRBV27 | 15 | TGTGCCAGCAGCTCTTCTTATCTAGCGGAAGAGACCCAGTACTTC | CASSSSYLAEETQYF
TRBD1 | . | TRBJ2-3 | TRBV5-1 | 17 | TGCGCCAGCAGCTTGGCTCGGGACAGCCAAAGCACAGATACGCAGTATTTT | CASSLARDSQSTDTQYF
. | . | TRBJ2-1 | TRBV2 | 15 | TGTGCCAGCAATGGGGGGTGGAGCTCCTACAATGAGCAGTTCTTC | CASNGGWSSYNEQFF
TRBD2 | . | TRBJ2-3 | TRBV7-3 | 18 | TGTGCCAGCAGCGCCGGGACTAGCGGGAGTCTTGGGACAGATACGCAGTATTTT | CASSAGTSGSLGTDTQYF
TRBD1 | . | TRBJ1-1 | TRBV15 | 15 | TGTGCCACCAGCAGGGGGGGACAGCCGAACACTGAAGCTTTCTTT | CATSRGGQPNTEAFF
TRBD1 | . | TRBJ1-1 | TRBV5-5 | 14 | TGTGCCAGCAGCTGGACAGGGGGGAACACTGAAGCTTTCTTT | CASSWTGGNTEAFF
. | few | TRBJ1-5 | TRBV3-1/TRBV3-2 | 15 | TGTGCCAGCAGCCGGGGGCGGGGGAGCAATCAGCCCCAGCATTTT | CASSRGRGSNQPQHF
TRBD2 | few | TRBJ2-2 | TRBV7-9 | 18 | TGTGCCAGCAGCCCACACCACGGAGGCGGGAGTTTCGCCGGGGAGCTGTTTTTT | CASSPHHGGGSFAGELFF
TRBD2 | . | TRBJ2-4 | TRBV19 | 17 | TGTGCCAGTAGTGTTGTATGGCGGGAGAGAGCCAAAAACATTCAGTACTTC | CASSVVWRERAKNIQYF
TRBD2 | . | TRBJ2-7 | TRBV19 | 14 | TGTGCCAGTAGTACACCCGGGACTACCTACGAGCAGTACTTC | CASSTPGTTYEQYF
TRBD1 | . | TRBJ2-6 | TRBV5-1 | 18 | TGCGCCAGCAGCTTTTGGGGGATCGGGACAGACCCTTTCGCCGTCCTGACTTTC | CASSFWGIGTDPFAVLTF
TRBD1 | . | TRBJ1-2 | TRBV6-2/TRBV6-3 | 17 | TGTGCCAGCAGCCCACCGGGACAGGGGGCGCACGGCTATGGCTACACCTTC | CASSPPGQGAHGYGYTF
TRBD1 | . | TRBJ2-2 | TRBV7-3 | 18 | TGTGCCAGCAGCTTGTATGCGGGACAGGGGGCAAAGACCGGGGAGCTGTTTTTT | CASSLYAGQGAKTGELFF
TRBD1 | . | TRBJ1-5 | TRBV24-1 | 15 | TGTGCCACCAGTGATCCGGGACAGCACAATCAGCCCCAGCATTTT | CATSDPGQHNQPQHF
TRBD2 | . | TRBJ2-7 | TRBV30 | 15 | TGTGCCTGGAGTGTCGGGGGGTTTGGGTTTTACGAGCAGTACTTC | CAWSVGGFGFYEQYF
. | . | TRBJ2-7 | TRBV7-2 | 14 | TGTGCCAGCAGCACTTACTCAAGCACCTACGAGCAGTACTTC | CASSTYSSTYEQYF
. | . | TRBJ2-1 | TRBV7-9 | 14 | TGTGCCAGCAGCTCCGGCGGACTACCCGGTTGGCAGTTCTTC | CASSSGGLPGWQFF
. | . | TRBJ1-5 | TRBV28 | 15 | TGTGCCAGCAGTTTAAGGAATGCAGGTGATCAGCCCCAGCATTTT | CASSLRNAGDQPQHF
. | . | TRBJ1-5 | TRBV10-3 | 13 | TGTGCCATCAGTGAGGGGGCAGGTCAGCCCCAGCATTTT | CAISEGAGQPQHF
. | . | TRBJ2-6 | TRBV10-3 | 17 | TGTGCCATCAGTGAGACAGGCCCCTCGAGTGGGGCCAACGTCCTGACTTTC | CAISETGPSSGANVLTF
TRBD1 | . | TRBJ2-2 | TRBV5-6 | 18 | TGTGCCAGCAGCCATCCATTGGGACAGCCAATGGGGACCGGGGAGCTGTTTTTT | CASSHPLGQPMGTGELFF
TRBD1 | . | TRBJ2-3 | TRBV4-1 | 17 | TGCGCCAGCAGCCAAGCAGGTCAGGGGGCTAGCACAGATACGCAGTATTTT | CASSQAGQGASTDTQYF
TRBD2 | . | TRBJ2-3 | TRBV4-2 | 18 | TGTGCCAGCAGCCAAGATAGGGGACTAGCGGGGGACACAGATACGCAGTATTTT | CASSQDRGLAGDTDTQYF
. | once | TRBJ2-7 | TRBV2 | 15 | TGTGCCAGTCAATTTAGACGGACACCTTCTGGCGAGCAGTACTTC | CASQFRRTPSGEQYF
. | . | TRBJ2-7 | TRBV18 | 12 | TGTGCCAGCTCACCACCGTCGGACGAGCAGTACTTC | CASSPPSDEQYF
TRBD2 | . | TRBJ2-7 | TRBV6-5 | 15 | TGTGCCAGCAGGAAATTAGCGGGAGAGACTAACGAGCAGTACTTC | CASRKLAGETNEQYF
. | . | TRBJ1-4 | TRBV28 | 14 | TGTGCCAGCAGCCCCATTAGGAGTAGTGAAAAACTGTTTTTT | CASSPIRSSEKLFF
. | . | TRBJ1-4 | TRBV7-8 | 19 | TGTGCCAGCAGCTCCTCCGGATCCTTTTCCCGTGGGGCGGGGGAAAAACTGTTTTTT | CASSSSGSFSRGAGEKLFF
TRBD1 | . | TRBJ2-2 | TRBV5-1 | 16 | TGCGCCAGCAGACGGCCGGGACAGACTAACACCGGGGAGCTGTTTTTT | CASRRPGQTNTGELFF
. | . | TRBJ2-7 | TRBV5-6 | 15 | TGTGCCAGCAGCCTGACCCTCGGAGGGCAGGGCGAGCAGTACTTC | CASSLTLGGQGEQYF
TRBD2 | . | TRBJ2-5 | TRBV7-9 | 15 | TGTGCCAGCAGCTTAACGGGAGGGAAGCAAGAGACCCAGTACTTC | CASSLTGGKQETQYF
TRBD1 | . | TRBJ1-1 | TRBV6-5 | 15 | TGTGCCAGCAGTCCCCGGGACAGGGTGAACACTGAAGCTTTCTTT | CASSPRDRVNTEAFF
. | once | TRBJ2-7 | TRBV19 | 11 | TGTGCCAGTATTCAGGGTTCCGAGCAGTACTTC | CASIQGSEQYF
. | . | TRBJ1-5 | TRBV6-5 | 14 | TGTGCCAGCAGCAAACGACAGGGCAATCAGCCCCAGCATTTT | CASSKRQGNQPQHF
. | . | TRBJ2-5 | TRBV11-3 | 18 | TGTGCCAGCAGCTTAGTCACAGGGTTGGGGGTGGAACAAGAGACCCAGTACTTC | CASSLVTGLGVEQETQYF
. | . | TRBJ2-7 | TRBV27 | 16 | TGTGCCAGCAGTCCCCAGGCTGCTCTACCAGCCTACGAGCAGTACTTC | CASSPQAALPAYEQYF
TRBD1 | . | TRBJ1-1 | TRBV6-5 | 15 | TGTGCCAGCAGGGGGACAGGGCCATTGTACACTGAAGCTTTCTTT | CASRGTGPLYTEAFF
TRBD2 | . | TRBJ2-7 | TRBV5-6 | 17 | TGTGCCAGCAGCTTGGTTTCTCGCGGGAGGACCACAAACGAGCAGTACTTC | CASSLVSRGRTTNEQYF
TRBD2 | . | TRBJ2-3 | TRBV9 | 18 | TGTGCCAGCAGCGTACAAGCGGGGGGGCCGGGAGGCACAGATACGCAGTATTTT | CASSVQAGGPGGTDTQYF
. | . | TRBJ1-1 | TRBV18 | 15 | TGTGCCAGCTCAGTCGGCGAGGAACGGTGGACTGAAGCTTTCTTT | CASSVGEERWTEAFF
TRBD1 | . | TRBJ2-7 | TRBV18 | 15 | TGTGCCAGCTCACCACCTGGGACAGGGCCCCACGAGCAGTACTTC | CASSPPGTGPHEQYF
TRBD1 | . | TRBJ2-7 | TRBV6-5 | 14 | TGTGCCACCAGGTGGGACAGGGGAACTTACGAGCAGTACTTC | CATRWDRGTYEQYF
TRBD1 | once | TRBJ1-2 | TRBV28 | 12 | TGTGCCAGCAGTTTGATGACAGGGTGGAACACCTTC | CASSLMTGWNTF
. | . | TRBJ1-1 | TRBV18 | 14 | TGTGCCAGCTCCCAAACAGTCATGAACACTGAAGCTTTCTTT | CASSQTVMNTEAFF
. | . | TRBJ1-3 | TRBV21-1 | 15 | TGTGCCAGCAGCCCCGACAGGGAGGTAGAAAACACCATATATTTT | CASSPDREVENTIYF
. | . | TRBJ2-5 | TRBV10-3 | 13 | TGTGCCATCACTGAAACTTACGGTGGGACCCAGTACTTC | CAITETYGGTQYF
. | . | TRBJ1-3 | TRBV20-1 | 13 | TGCAGTGCTAGTCGGGTTGTGGGAAACACCATATATTTT | CSASRVVGNTIYF
. | . | TRBJ2-7 | TRBV10-3 | 13 | TGTGCCATCAGTGATATGGCAGCCTACGAGCAGTACTTC | CAISDMAAYEQYF
TRBD2 | . | TRBJ2-5 | TRBV19 | 19 | TGTGCCAGTAAAGGGTTGCGGGAGGGGCGGCTGGGAAACCAAGAGACCCAGTACTTC | CASKGLREGRLGNQETQYF
. | . | TRBJ1-6 | TRBV9 | 19 | TGTGCCAGCAGCGTAGTCTTAGGAAGGACAGTCTCCTATAATTCACCCCTCCACTTT | CASSVVLGRTVSYNSPLHF
. | once | TRBJ2-5 | TRBV4-2 | 15 | TGTGCCAGCAGCCAAGATCAGGGACTTCAAGAGACCCAGTACTTC | CASSQDQGLQETQYF
TRBD1 | . | TRBJ1-1 | TRBV28 | 16 | TGTGCCAGGTCCTTGGACAGGGGGCGTAGGAACACTGAAGCTTTCTTT | CARSLDRGRRNTEAFF
TRBD1 | . | TRBJ1-5 | TRBV5-6 | 18 | TGTGCCAGCAGCTTGGTAGGTGGGACAGGGATGCGCAATCAGCCCCAGCATTTT | CASSLVGGTGMRNQPQHF
. | . | TRBJ2-5 | TRBV5-6 | 13 | TGTGCCAGCAGCTCCCTAGGGGAAGAGACCCAGTACTTC | CASSSLGEETQYF
. | few | TRBJ1-3 | TRBV23-1 | 13 | TGCGCCAGCTATGACAGGCCTGGAAACACCATATATTTT | CASYDRPGNTIYF
. | . | TRBJ2-3 | TRBV18 | 15 | TGTGCCAGCTCACCCCGCCCCCGAGGGACAGATACGCAGTATTTT | CASSPRPRGTDTQYF
. | . | TRBJ1-1 | TRBV19 | 14 | TGTGCCAGTAGGGTTACAGGGTTCAACACTGAAGCTTTCTTT | CASRVTGFNTEAFF